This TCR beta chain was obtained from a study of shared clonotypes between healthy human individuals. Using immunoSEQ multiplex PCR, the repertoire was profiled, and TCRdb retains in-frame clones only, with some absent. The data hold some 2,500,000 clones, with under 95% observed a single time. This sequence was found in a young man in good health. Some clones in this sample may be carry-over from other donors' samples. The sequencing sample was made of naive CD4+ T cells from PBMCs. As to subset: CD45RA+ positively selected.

This chain's CDR3 is CASSPTGLETQYF. The CDR3 bases are TGTGCCAGCAGTCCGACAGGGTTGGAGACCCAGTACTTC. This sequence joins TRBV6-6 and TRBJ2-5, with TRBD1 identical over 7 bases. This CDR3 spans 13 amino acids. Looked up from germline, CDR1 is MNHNY and CDR2 is SVGAGI (reference sequence). V lost 5 bases to trimming and J lost 5 bases; unmatched junction nucleotides: 5.